This entry features one T cell receptor beta chain sequence. As yet, its antigen is unknown. The entry originates in a study of shared clonotypes between healthy human individuals. Losses at the gene ends were 7 bases for V and 9 bases for J; bases not matched to a gene: 5. CDR1 MNHEY and CDR2 SMNVEV come from the germline V gene (reference sequence). The CDR3 runs to 12 residues. Study-wide points: In having few donors, the study represented limited genetic and exposure-history diversity.

This table comes from immunoSEQ multiplex PCR, and its TCRdb copy is limited to in-frame clones, with some not included. The data show about 700,000 clones, under 95% seen once. CD8 cells regarded as naive lacked CD45RO, were positively chosen for CCR7, and omitted terminally differentiated effector memory CD45RA+ cells. Each of the donors was a healthy adult who was HIV-negative and had not had a recent acute infection or vaccination. The clonotype originates from a man younger than 45 in good health. The chain employs TRBV27 and TRBJ2-1; 8 positions match TRBD2. Sequenced: naive CD8+ T cells sorted from blood. The CDR3 region has the DNA TGTGCCAGCACCCGACGGGGGGGTGAGCAGTTCTTC. This translates into CASTRRGGEQFF.